This TCR beta chain is from a study of T cells after somatic rescue of genetic block. The V and J ends lost 1 base and 7 bases respectively, with 9 bases between them. Per the germline V gene, CDR1 is GTSNPN and CDR2 is SVGIG (reference sequence). This CDR3 has 12 residues. This clone came up once. Produced via immunoSEQ multiplex PCR; TCRdb's table is partial and in-frame only. The profile shows tens of thousands of clones, approximately 90% of them singletons. The chain is built from TRBV30 and TRBJ2-3; D remains unclear. The clonotype comes from a man aged 40-55 years. Sequencing input: peripheral blood mononuclear cells (PBMCs). The CDR3 DNA reads TGTGCCTGGAGTGACACTTCCTATACGCAGTATTTT. Translation: CAWSDTSYTQYF.